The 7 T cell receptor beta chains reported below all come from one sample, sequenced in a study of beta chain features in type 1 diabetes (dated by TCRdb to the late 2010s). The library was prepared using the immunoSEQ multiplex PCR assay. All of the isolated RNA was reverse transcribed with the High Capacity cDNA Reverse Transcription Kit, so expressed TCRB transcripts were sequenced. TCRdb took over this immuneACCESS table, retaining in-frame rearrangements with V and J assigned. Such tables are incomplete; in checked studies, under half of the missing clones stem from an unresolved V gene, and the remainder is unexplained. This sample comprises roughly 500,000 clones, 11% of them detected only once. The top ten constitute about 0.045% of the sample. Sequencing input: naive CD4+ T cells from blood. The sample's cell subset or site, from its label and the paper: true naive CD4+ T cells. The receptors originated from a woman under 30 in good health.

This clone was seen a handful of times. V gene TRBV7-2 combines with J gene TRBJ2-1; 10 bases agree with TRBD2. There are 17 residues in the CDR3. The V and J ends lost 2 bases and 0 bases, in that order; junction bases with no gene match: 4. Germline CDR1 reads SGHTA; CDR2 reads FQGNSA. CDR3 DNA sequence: TGTGCCAGCAGCTTAACTAGCGGGAAAAGCTCCTACAATGAGCAGTTCTTC. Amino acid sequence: CASSLTSGKSSYNEQFF.

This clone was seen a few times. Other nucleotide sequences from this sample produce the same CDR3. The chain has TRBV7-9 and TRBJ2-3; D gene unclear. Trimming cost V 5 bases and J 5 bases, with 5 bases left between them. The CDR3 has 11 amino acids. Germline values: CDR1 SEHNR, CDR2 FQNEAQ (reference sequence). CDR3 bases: TGTGCCAGCAGCCGTCGAGATACGCAGTATTTT. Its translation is CASSRRDTQYF.

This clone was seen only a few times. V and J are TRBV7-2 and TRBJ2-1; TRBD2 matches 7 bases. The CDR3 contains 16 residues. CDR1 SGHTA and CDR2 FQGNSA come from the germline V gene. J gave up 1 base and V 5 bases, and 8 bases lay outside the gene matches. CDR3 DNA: TGTGCCAGCAGCCCCTTCGGGGGAGGGTCCTACAATGAGCAGTTCTTC. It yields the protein CASSPFGGGSYNEQFF.

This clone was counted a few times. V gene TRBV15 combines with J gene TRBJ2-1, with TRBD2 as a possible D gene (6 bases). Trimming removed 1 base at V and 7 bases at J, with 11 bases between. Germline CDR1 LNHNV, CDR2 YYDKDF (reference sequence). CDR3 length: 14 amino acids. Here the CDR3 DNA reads TGTGCCACCAGCAGAGTACTAGCCGGGAATGAGCAGTTCTTC. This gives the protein CATSRVLAGNEQFF. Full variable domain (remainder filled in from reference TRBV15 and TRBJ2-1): DAMVIQNPRYQVTQFGKPVTLSCSQTLNHNVMYWYQQKSSQAPKLLFHYYDKDFNNEADTPDNFQSRRPNTSFCFLDIRSPGLGDTAMYLCATSRVLAGNEQFFGPGTRLTVL.

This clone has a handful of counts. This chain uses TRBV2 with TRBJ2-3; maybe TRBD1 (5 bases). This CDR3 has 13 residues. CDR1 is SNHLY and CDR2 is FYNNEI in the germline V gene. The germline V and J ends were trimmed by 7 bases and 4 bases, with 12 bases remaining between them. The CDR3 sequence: CASTSDRADTQYF. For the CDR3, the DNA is TGTGCCAGCACTTCCGACAGAGCAGATACGCAGTATTTT. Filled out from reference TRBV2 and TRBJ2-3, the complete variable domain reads EPEVTQTPSHQVTQMGQEVILRCVPISNHLYFYWYRQILGQKVEFLVSFYNNEISEKSEIFDDQFSVERPDGSNFTLKIRSTKLEDSAMYFCASTSDRADTQYFGPGTRLTVL.

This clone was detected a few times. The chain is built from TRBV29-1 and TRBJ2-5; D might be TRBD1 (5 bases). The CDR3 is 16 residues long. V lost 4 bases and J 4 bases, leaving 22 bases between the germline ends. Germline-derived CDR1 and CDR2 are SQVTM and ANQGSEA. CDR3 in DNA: TGCAGCGTTGGCCGGCAACCTGCGTCTCAGGGAGAGACCCAGTACTTC. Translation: CSVGRQPASQGETQYF.

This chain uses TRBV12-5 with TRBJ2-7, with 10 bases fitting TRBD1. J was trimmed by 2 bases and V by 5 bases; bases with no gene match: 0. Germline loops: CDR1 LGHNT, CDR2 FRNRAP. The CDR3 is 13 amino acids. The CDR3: CASGGQGAYEQYV. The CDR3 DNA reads TGTGCTAGTGGTGGACAGGGGGCCTACGAGCAGTACGTC.